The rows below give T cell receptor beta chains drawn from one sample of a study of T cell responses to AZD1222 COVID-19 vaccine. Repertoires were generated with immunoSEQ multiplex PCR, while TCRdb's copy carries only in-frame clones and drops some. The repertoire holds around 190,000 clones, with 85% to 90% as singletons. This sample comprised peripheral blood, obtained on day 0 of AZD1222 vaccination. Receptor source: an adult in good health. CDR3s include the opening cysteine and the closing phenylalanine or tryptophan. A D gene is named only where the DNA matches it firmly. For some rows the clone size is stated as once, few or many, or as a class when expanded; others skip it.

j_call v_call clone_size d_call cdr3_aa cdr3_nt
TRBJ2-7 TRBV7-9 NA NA CASSFSFTYEQYF TGTGCCAGCAGCTTTTCATTCACCTACGAGCAGTACTTC
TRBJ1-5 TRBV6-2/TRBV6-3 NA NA CASSRGNQPQHF TGTGCCAGCAGCCGTGGGAATCAGCCCCAGCATTTT
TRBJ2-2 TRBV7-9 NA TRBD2 CASSRQTSGGANTGELFF TGTGCCAGCAGCAGACAGACTAGCGGGGGTGCCAACACCGGGGAGCTGTTTTTT
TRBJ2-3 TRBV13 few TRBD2 CASSLQRGLRTDTQYF TGTGCCAGCAGCCTCCAGCGGGGCCTCAGAACAGATACGCAGTATTTT
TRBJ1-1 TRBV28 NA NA CASSPPWANTEAFF TGTGCCAGCAGTCCCCCGTGGGCGAACACTGAAGCTTTCTTT
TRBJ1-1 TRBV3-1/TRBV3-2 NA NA CASSQAGGGLYTEAFF TGTGCCAGCAGCCAGGCTGGTGGGGGGTTGTACACTGAAGCTTTCTTT
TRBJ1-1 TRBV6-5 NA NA CASSRQALNTEAFF TGTGCCAGCAGTAGACAGGCTCTGAACACTGAAGCTTTCTTT
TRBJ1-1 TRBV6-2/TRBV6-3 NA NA CASSYPGGRTEAFF TGTGCCAGCAGTTACCCGGGGGGTCGCACTGAAGCTTTCTTT
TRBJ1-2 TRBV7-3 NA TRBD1 CASSHDRVGGYTF TGTGCCAGCAGCCACGACAGGGTGGGTGGCTACACCTTC
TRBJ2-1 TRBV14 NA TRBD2 CASSQAAASGGFSNEQFF TGTGCCAGCAGCCAAGCGGCCGCTAGCGGGGGTTTCTCCAATGAGCAGTTCTTC
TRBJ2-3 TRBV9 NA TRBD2 CASSVVPWASGRTDTQYF TGTGCCAGCAGCGTAGTCCCCTGGGCTAGCGGGAGGACAGATACGCAGTATTTT
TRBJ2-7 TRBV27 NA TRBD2 CASSFRGTSGLIYEQYF TGTGCCAGCAGTTTCCGGGGCACTAGCGGGCTAATCTACGAGCAGTACTTC
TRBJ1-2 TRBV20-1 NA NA CSASRINYGYTF TGCAGTGCTAGTAGGATTAACTATGGCTACACCTTC
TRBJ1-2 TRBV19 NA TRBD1 CASSPTGASGYTF TGTGCCAGTAGCCCGACAGGGGCGAGTGGCTACACCTTC
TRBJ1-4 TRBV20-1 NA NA CSATTKEKLFF TGCAGTGCTACAACAAAGGAAAAACTGTTTTTT
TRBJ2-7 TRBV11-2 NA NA CASTPVGASSYEQYF TGTGCCAGCACGCCAGTGGGGGCGAGCTCCTACGAGCAGTACTTC
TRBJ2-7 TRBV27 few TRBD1 CASSRGTGQGLSYEQYF TGTGCCAGCAGTCGAGGGACTGGACAGGGCCTCTCCTACGAGCAGTACTTC
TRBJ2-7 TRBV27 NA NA CASSLAEGLVEYF TGTGCCAGCAGTTTAGCAGAGGGGCTAGTGGAGTACTTC
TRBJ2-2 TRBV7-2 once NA CASSTRARPGELFF TGTGCCAGCAGCACTAGGGCCCGGCCCGGGGAGCTGTTTTTT
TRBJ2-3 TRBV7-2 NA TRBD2 CASSLGLRGGRGDTQYF TGTGCCAGCAGCTTAGGGCTGCGGGGGGGCCGTGGAGATACGCAGTATTTT
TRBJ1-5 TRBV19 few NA CASTLRRQVYSNQPQHF TGTGCCAGTACGTTGCGTCGACAGGTCTATAGCAATCAGCCCCAGCATTTT
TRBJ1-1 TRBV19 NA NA CASSPGGNTEAFF TGTGCCAGTAGCCCGGGGGGAAACACTGAAGCTTTCTTT
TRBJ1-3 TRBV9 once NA CASSPRGGTIYF TGTGCCAGCAGCCCCCGAGGGGGCACCATATATTTT
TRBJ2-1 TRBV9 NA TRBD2 CASSEDFSGSSYNEQFF TGTGCCAGCAGCGAGGATTTCAGCGGGAGCTCCTACAATGAGCAGTTCTTC
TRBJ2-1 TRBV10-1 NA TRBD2 CASSESLPGGIAREQFF TGCGCCAGCAGTGAGTCGCTTCCGGGGGGGATCGCAAGGGAGCAGTTCTTC
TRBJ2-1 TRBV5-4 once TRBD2 CASSFPIAGLNEQFF TGTGCCAGCAGCTTTCCCATAGCGGGCTTAAATGAGCAGTTCTTC
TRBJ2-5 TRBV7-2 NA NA CASTYDQGLMLETQYF TGTGCCAGCACCTACGACCAGGGGTTAATGTTGGAGACCCAGTACTTC
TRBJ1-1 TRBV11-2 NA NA CASSLRPAPEAFF TGTGCCAGCAGCTTACGGCCGGCCCCAGAAGCTTTCTTT
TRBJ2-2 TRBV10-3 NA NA CAIGSVAGGELFF TGTGCCATCGGAAGCGTCGCGGGCGGGGAGCTGTTTTTT
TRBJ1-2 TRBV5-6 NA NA CASSSWAGAGYTF TGTGCCAGCAGCTCCTGGGCAGGAGCGGGCTACACCTTC
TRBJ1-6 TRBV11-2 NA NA CASCPGRSSPLHF TGTGCCAGCTGCCCCGGACGTAGCTCACCCCTCCACTTT
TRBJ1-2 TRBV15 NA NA CATSTDFRTVNYGYTF TGTGCCACCAGCACCGACTTTAGGACAGTTAACTATGGCTACACCTTC
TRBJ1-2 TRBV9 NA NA CASSVDGTERDGYTF TGTGCCAGCAGCGTAGATGGCACCGAAAGGGATGGCTACACCTTC
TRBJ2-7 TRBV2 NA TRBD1 CASSDGTGASYEQYF TGTGCCAGCAGTGATGGGACAGGGGCGTCGTACGAGCAGTACTTC
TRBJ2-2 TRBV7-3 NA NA CASSPTGSGELFF TGTGCCAGCAGCCCTACAGGGTCCGGGGAGCTGTTTTTT
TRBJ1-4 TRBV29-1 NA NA CSVGVGTTNEKLFF TGCAGCGTGGGGGTGGGGACGACTAATGAAAAACTGTTTTTT
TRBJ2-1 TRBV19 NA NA CASSALLANEQFF TGTGCCAGTAGTGCATTATTGGCGAATGAGCAGTTCTTC
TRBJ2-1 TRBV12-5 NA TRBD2 CASETSGPYNEQFF TGTGCTAGTGAAACTAGCGGGCCATACAATGAGCAGTTCTTC
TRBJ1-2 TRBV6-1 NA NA CASSEHEGGGYGYTF TGTGCCAGCAGTGAACACGAGGGCGGAGGCTATGGCTACACCTTC